This T cell receptor (beta chain) was retrieved from a study of naive and memory T cell subsets. TCR cDNA received a 3' ligated oligonucleotide that carried a UMI. Whole-blood samples were more than 2 ml of peripheral blood from healthy adult volunteers. Unsorted total RNA, about 1 to 1000 ng, was DNase treated before reverse transcription. V lost 2 bases and J 4 bases, leaving 8 bases between the germline ends. Per the germline V gene, CDR1 is LGHNA and CDR2 is YNFKEQ. This CDR3 has 13 amino acids. Four PCR rounds used nested alpha and beta constant region primers plus the SP2 primer. TCRdb re-derived calls from the 5' RACE reads in MiXCR, one entry per CDR3 protein. The table records over 50,000 distinct CDR3 sequences, 7.6% of them present only once.

The chain uses TRBV4-2 and TRBJ1-1, with D hard to call. This clonotype was obtained from a female donor in good health. The CDR3 DNA is TGTGCCAGCAGCCAACACTTTGCCACTGAAGCTTTCTTT. Translation: CASSQHFATEAFF.